The TCR beta chain described here comes from a study of cytomegalovirus exposure and HLA in healthy donors. Study-wide results and limits: The authors later found HLA-associated TCR beta chains more clonally expanded than equally common others.

Turning to this clone: Its antigen is as yet unknown.

The PCR contained 60 Vbeta and 13 Jbeta primers. TCRdb keeps only in-frame clones here, not all; method: immunoSEQ multiplex PCR. Found here are approximately 100,000 clones, roughly three quarters of them singletons; the top ten hold less than 9.5%. Germline loops: CDR1 MNHEY, CDR2 SVGAGI. The V and J ends lost 0 bases and 7 bases respectively, with 12 bases between them. The CDR3 is made up of 14 amino acids. Material for sequencing was PBMCs. The chain has TRBV6-5 and TRBJ1-2; D perhaps matches TRBD1 (6 bases). This TCR derives from a woman aged 50 to 60 in good health and CMV-seropositive. CDR3 amino acids: CASSYSVQGPGYTF. The CDR3 DNA sequence: TGTGCCAGCAGTTACTCCGTACAGGGTCCTGGCTACACCTTC.